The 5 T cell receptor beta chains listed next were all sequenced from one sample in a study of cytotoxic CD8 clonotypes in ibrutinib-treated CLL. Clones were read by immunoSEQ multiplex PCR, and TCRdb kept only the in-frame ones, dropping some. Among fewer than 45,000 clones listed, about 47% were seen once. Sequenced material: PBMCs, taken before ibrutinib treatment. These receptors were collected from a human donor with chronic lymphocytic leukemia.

CDR3 loop: CASNRGTSYEQYF. As DNA, the CDR3 is TGTGCCAGCAACCGGGGTACTTCCTACGAGCAGTACTTC. V is TRBV6-1 and J is TRBJ2-7; TRBD2 is a possible D gene (5 bases). Trimming removed 7 bases from V and 1 base from J, with 11 bases in between. The germline gives CDR1 MNHNS, CDR2 SASEGT. The CDR3 is 13 amino acids.

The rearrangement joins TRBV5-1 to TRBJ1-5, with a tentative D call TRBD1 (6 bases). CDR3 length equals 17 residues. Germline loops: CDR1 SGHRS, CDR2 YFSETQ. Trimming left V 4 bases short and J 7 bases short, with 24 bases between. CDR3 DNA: TGCGCCAGCAGCCCCGTCGTGGTGCAGGGGTTGGTACAGCCCCAGCATTTT. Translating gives CASSPVVVQGLVQPQHF.

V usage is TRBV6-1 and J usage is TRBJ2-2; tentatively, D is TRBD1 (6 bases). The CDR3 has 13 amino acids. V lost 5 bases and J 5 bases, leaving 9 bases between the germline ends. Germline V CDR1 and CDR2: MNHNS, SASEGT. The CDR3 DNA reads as TGTGCCAGCAGTAAAACAGGGACCGGGGAGCTGTTTTTT. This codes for CASSKTGTGELFF.

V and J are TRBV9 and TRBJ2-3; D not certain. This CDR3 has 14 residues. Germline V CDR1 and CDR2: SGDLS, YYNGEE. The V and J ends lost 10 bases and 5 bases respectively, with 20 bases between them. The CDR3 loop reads CASRPYPGQDTQYF. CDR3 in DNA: TGTGCCTCGCGACCCTACCCCGGTCAAGATACGCAGTATTTT. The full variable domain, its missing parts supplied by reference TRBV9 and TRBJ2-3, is DSGVTQTPKHLITATGQRVTLRCSPRSGDLSVYWYQQSLDQGLQFLIQYYNGEERAKGNILERFSAQQFPDLHSELNLSSLELGDSALYFCASRPYPGQDTQYFGPGTRLTVL.

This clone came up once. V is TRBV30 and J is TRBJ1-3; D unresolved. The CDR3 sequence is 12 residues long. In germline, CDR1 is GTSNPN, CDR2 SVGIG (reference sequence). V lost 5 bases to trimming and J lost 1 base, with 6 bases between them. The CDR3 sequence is CAWSESGNTIYF. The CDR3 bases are TGTGCCTGGTCGGAGTCTGGAAACACCATATATTTT.